This T cell receptor beta chain came from a study of PD-L1 blockade in urothelial cancer. Time point of the sample: peripheral blood 6 weeks after treatment start. Samples spanned pretreatment and treatment, with 1 to 8 time points per patient. The CDR3 length is 16 residues. V lost 3 bases, J lost 0 bases, and 4 bases stayed unmatched. Germline V gene data show CDR1 as SGHTA and CDR2 as FQGNSA. Sequencing was performed with immunoSEQ multiplex PCR; in TCRdb, only in-frame clones are kept and a portion is missing. The table records some 40,000 clones, about 89% of them present only once. Here the sequenced sample was PBMCs, taken around atezolizumab (anti-PD-L1) treatment. This chain uses TRBV7-2 with TRBJ1-5; 8 bases match TRBD1. The sequence came from a man between 65 and 80 years old with urothelial cancer. The CDR3 loop is CASSLAGGRSNQPQHF. The CDR3 DNA is TGTGCCAGCAGCTTGGCAGGGGGCCGTAGCAATCAGCCCCAGCATTTT.